This T cell receptor (beta chain) appears in the sequencing data of a study of Graves' ophthalmopathy and Graves' hyperthyroidism. This clonotype was counted many times. RNA transcripts served as template for amplifying TCR beta CDR3 sequences. HTBI-primed first-round RT-PCR preceded second-round multiplex PCR. TCRdb re-analysed the multiplex PCR reads in MiXCR, keeping a single row per CDR3 protein. The data contain a few hundred thousand distinct CDR3 sequences, about 18% of them seen just once; the ten biggest clones take up approximately 2.4%. The sequence was obtained from an adult woman with stable Graves' hyperthyroidism. Sample: peripheral blood.

The CDR3 here is CASSYGTGLSNQPQHF. CDR3 DNA sequence: TGTGCCAGCAGTTACGGGACAGGATTGAGCAATCAGCCCCAGCATTTT. The chain has TRBV6-5 and TRBJ1-5; 8 nucleotides match TRBD1. With 2 bases clipped from V and 1 base from J, the junction kept 4 bases outside the gene matches. This CDR3 comprises 16 residues. Germline V gene data show CDR1 as MNHEY and CDR2 as SVGAGI.